These T cell receptor beta chains were read from a single sample in a study of metastatic and nonmetastatic thyroid tumors. MiXCR reprocessed the PCR reads for TCRdb. Among about 15,000 clones listed, 20% to 30% were seen once. Sequenced: tumor tissue. Source of these receptors: a female donor with papillary thyroid cancer or a benign thyroid nodule (not recorded which). Some clones in this sample may be carry-over from other donors' samples. CDR3s include the opening cysteine and the closing phenylalanine or tryptophan. A D gene is named only where the DNA matches it firmly. The size entry is marked missing in some rows and otherwise reads once, few, many or a size class.

d_gene	j_gene	v_gene	abundance	CDR3aa	CDR3nt
-	TRBJ2-1	TRBV28	many	CASSPTGTGDEQFF	TGTGCCAGCAGTCCCACGGGCACCGGGGATGAGCAGTTCTTC
-	TRBJ2-7	TRBV9	-	CASSPDRSNYEQYF	TGTGCCAGCAGCCCGGACCGGTCGAACTACGAGCAGTACTTC
TRBD2	TRBJ2-1	TRBV4-1	many	CASSQAILAGGAVDEQFF	TGCGCCAGCAGCCAAGCTATACTAGCGGGAGGTGCCGTGGATGAGCAGTTCTTC
TRBD2	TRBJ2-7	TRBV5-1	-	CASSSYGGRSRRSYEQCF	TGCGCCAGCAGCTCATATGGCGGGAGGTCCCGGAGGTCCTACGAGCAGTGCTTC
TRBD2	TRBJ2-7	TRBV25-1	-	CASSGSGAYEQYF	TGTGCCAGCAGTGGGAGCGGGGCCTACGAGCAGTACTTC
-	TRBJ1-1	TRBV5-1	-	CASSLSGGGGYTEAFF	TGCGCCAGCAGCTTGAGCGGGGGTGGTGGCTACACTGAAGCTTTCTTT
TRBD1	TRBJ1-2	TRBV20-1	medium-sized	CRPTGDYGYTF	TGCAGGCCAACAGGGGACTATGGCTACACCTTC
-	TRBJ2-7	TRBV7-2	many	CASSLVAYEQYF	TGTGCCAGCAGCTTAGTAGCCTACGAGCAGTACTTC
-	TRBJ2-3	TRBV28	many	CASSLQRAGDTDTQYF	TGTGCCAGCAGTTTACAACGGGCAGGGGACACAGATACGCAGTATTTT
-	TRBJ1-6	TRBV30	-	CAWKSPGVGSPLHF	TGTGCCTGGAAATCACCGGGAGTAGGTTCACCCCTCCACTTT
TRBD2	TRBJ2-7	TRBV28	-	CVSSSTWTSGRFVYEQYF	TGTGTCAGCAGTTCTACCTGGACTAGCGGGAGGTTCGTGTACGAGCAGTACTTC
-	TRBJ2-7	TRBV28	few	CASDSSRYEQYF	TGTGCCAGCGACTCCTCCCGCTACGAGCAGTACTTC
-	TRBJ1-1	TRBV7-6	many	CASSHRRDTEAFF	TGTGCCAGCAGCCACCGGCGGGACACTGAAGCTTTCTTT
-	TRBJ2-4	TRBV9	many	CASSPRDGIKNIQYF	TGTGCCAGCAGCCCCCGTGACGGTATCAAAAACATTCAGTACTTC
-	TRBJ2-7	TRBV6-2/TRBV6-3	medium-sized	CASRQGGSSYEQYF	TGTGCCAGCAGACAGGGCGGGAGCTCCTACGAGCAGTACTTC
TRBD2	TRBJ2-7	TRBV28	few	CAISLYLASGMSEQYF	TGTGCCATCAGTTTATATTTGGCTAGCGGGATGAGTGAGCAGTACTTC
-	TRBJ2-7	TRBV11-2	-	CASSLGVTGTYEQYF	TGTGCCAGCAGCTTAGGGGTGACGGGAACCTACGAGCAGTACTTC
TRBD1	TRBJ2-7	TRBV5-6	-	CASSPGSGAGTGESF	TGTGCCAGCAGCCCAGGGTCGGGGGCCGGGACAGGGGAATCCTTC
-	TRBJ2-7	TRBV11-2	few	CASSSGVVGYEQYF	TGTGCCAGCAGCTCCGGAGTAGTGGGGTACGAGCAGTACTTC
TRBD1	TRBJ1-1	TRBV19	medium-sized	CASSPWTGITEAFF	TGTGCCAGTAGTCCGTGGACAGGCATCACTGAAGCTTTCTTT
TRBD2	TRBJ2-1	TRBV20-1	many	CSARDGAGYNEQFF	TGCAGTGCTAGAGATGGAGCGGGGTACAATGAGCAGTTCTTC
-	TRBJ1-5	TRBV4-1	many	CASSQEGRRPQHF	TGCGCCAGCAGCCAAGAGGGGAGGCGGCCCCAGCATTTT
-	TRBJ2-1	TRBV6-5	-	CASIYLGLTSGQFF	TGTGCCAGCATTTACTTAGGACTGACTTCGGGGCAGTTCTTC
-	TRBJ2-7	TRBV20-1	-	CSATTGSSYEQYF	TGCAGTGCTACCACAGGGAGCTCCTACGAGCAGTACTTC
TRBD2	TRBJ2-1	TRBV12-3/TRBV12-4	medium-sized	CASRLGLAAYNEQFF	TGTGCCAGCAGGCTTGGACTAGCGGCCTACAATGAGCAGTTCTTC
-	TRBJ1-1	TRBV3-1	many	CASSHKGVNTEAFF	TGTGCCAGCAGCCACAAGGGGGTGAACACTGAAGCTTTCTTT
TRBD1	TRBJ1-2	TRBV6-1	medium-sized	CASSTDRIPRFGYTF	TGTGCCAGCAGCACGGACAGGATCCCTCGTTTTGGCTACACCTTC
-	TRBJ1-2	TRBV30	medium-sized	CAWSVTGKRAYGYTF	TGTGCCTGGAGCGTCACAGGGAAGAGGGCCTATGGCTACACCTTC
TRBD2	TRBJ2-1	TRBV6-1	many	CASSEGTSYNEQFF	TGTGCCAGCAGTGAAGGGACTAGCTACAATGAGCAGTTCTTC
-	TRBJ2-2	TRBV6-2/TRBV6-3	-	CASRLDVTVELFF	TGTGCCAGCAGGTTAGATGTGACAGTTGAGCTGTTTTTT
TRBD1	TRBJ1-2	TRBV10-2	many	CASSESGTGGGYTF	TGCGCCAGCAGTGAGTCGGGGACAGGGGGCGGCTACACCTTC
-	TRBJ1-2	TRBV20-1	medium-sized	CRAILTGQVDYGYTF	TGCAGAGCGATCCTAACAGGGCAAGTTGACTATGGCTACACCTTC
-	TRBJ2-3	TRBV18	many	CASSRTDTQYF	TGTGCCAGCTCACGCACAGATACGCAGTACTTT
TRBD1	TRBJ2-2	TRBV20-1	-	CSAWDRIIRELFF	TGCAGTGCTTGGGACAGGATCATCCGGGAGCTGTTTTTT